These 5 T cell receptor beta chains were sequenced from one sample in a study of cytomegalovirus exposure and HLA in healthy donors. PCR involved 60 Vbeta and 13 Jbeta primers. Assay used: immunoSEQ multiplex PCR; TCRdb lists only in-frame clones, some missing. The sample holds roughly 170,000 clones, less than 85% seen once. The material sequenced was PBMCs. The source is a boy aged 5 to 17 in good health and CMV-seronegative.

The gene calls are TRBV27 and TRBJ2-3; D uncertain. This CDR3 comprises 14 residues. Between the trimmed V and J ends, which lost 0 bases and 0 bases, there was a span of 4 bases. The germline V gene encodes CDR1 MNHEY and CDR2 SMNVEV (reference sequence). CDR3 loop: CASSLSSSTDTQYF. Written as DNA, the CDR3 is TGTGCCAGCAGTTTATCGTCTAGCACAGATACGCAGTATTTT.

The V and J genes are TRBV5-1 and TRBJ2-5, with TRBD2 identical over 10 bases. Trimming removed 3 bases from V and 3 bases from J; junction bases left unmatched: 2. The CDR3 consists of 14 residues. Per germline, CDR1 SGHRS and CDR2 YFSETQ. The DNA for the CDR3 is TGCGCCAGCAGCTACGGACTAGCGGAAGAGACCCAGTACTTC. Protein product: CASSYGLAEETQYF.

The J gene is TRBJ1-2, the V gene TRBV7-8; D gene unclear. Trimming took off 4 bases at V and 4 bases at J, with 10 bases between the two ends. CDR1 SGHVS and CDR2 FQNEAQ come from the germline V gene. This CDR3 region has 13 residues. This chain's CDR3 is CASSSYSGYGYTF. The CDR3 nucleotides read TGTGCCAGCAGCTCTTACTCGGGCTATGGCTACACCTTC.

V is TRBV9 and J is TRBJ2-7; D perhaps matches TRBD1 (5 bases). Germline values: CDR1 SGDLS, CDR2 YYNGEE. The CDR3 consists of 13 residues. V shed 1 base and J shed 5 bases, with 10 bases lying between them. The CDR3 sequence: CASSVRGNHEQYF. DNA for the CDR3: TGTGCCAGCAGCGTAAGGGGTAACCACGAGCAGTACTTC.

This sequence joins TRBV21-1 and TRBJ1-2. TRBV21-1 is an annotated pseudogene. CDR3 length: 17 amino acids. Written as DNA, the CDR3 is TGTGCCAGCCGAAATAAAATATTGCCTGACGCCACGGAGGGCTACACCTTC. This translates into CASRNKILPDATEGYTF.